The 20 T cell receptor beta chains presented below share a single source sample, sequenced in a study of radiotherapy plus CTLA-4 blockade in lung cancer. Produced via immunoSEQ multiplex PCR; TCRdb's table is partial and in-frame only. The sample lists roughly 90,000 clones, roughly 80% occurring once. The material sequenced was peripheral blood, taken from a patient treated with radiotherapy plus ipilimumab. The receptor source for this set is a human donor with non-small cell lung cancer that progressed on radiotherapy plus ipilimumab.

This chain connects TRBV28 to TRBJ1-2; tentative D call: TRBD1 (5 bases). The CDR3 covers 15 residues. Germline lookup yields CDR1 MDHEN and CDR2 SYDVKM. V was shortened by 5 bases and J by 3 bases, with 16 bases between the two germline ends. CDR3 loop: CASSPSGGAYYGYTF. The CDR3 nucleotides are TGTGCCAGCAGTCCCTCTGGAGGGGCGTACTATGGCTACACCTTC.

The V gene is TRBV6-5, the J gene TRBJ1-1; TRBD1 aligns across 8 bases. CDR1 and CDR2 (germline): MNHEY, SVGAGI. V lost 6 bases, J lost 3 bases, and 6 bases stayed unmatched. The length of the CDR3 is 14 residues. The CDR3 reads CASSRTGRDTEAFF. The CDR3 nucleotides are TGTGCCAGCAGCCGGACAGGGAGGGACACTGAAGCTTTCTTT.

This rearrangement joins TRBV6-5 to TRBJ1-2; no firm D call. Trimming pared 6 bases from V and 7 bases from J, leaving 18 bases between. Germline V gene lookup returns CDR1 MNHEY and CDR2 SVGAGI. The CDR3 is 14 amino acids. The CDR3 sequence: CASRNGPSAVGYTF. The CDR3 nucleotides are TGTGCCAGCAGGAACGGGCCTTCCGCTGTTGGCTACACCTTC.

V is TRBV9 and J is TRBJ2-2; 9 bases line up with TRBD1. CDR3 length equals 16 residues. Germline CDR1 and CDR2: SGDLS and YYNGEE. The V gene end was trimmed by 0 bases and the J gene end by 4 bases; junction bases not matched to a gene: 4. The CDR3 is CASSVGGQGSTGELFF. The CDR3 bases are TGTGCCAGCAGCGTAGGAGGACAGGGGAGCACCGGGGAGCTGTTTTTT.

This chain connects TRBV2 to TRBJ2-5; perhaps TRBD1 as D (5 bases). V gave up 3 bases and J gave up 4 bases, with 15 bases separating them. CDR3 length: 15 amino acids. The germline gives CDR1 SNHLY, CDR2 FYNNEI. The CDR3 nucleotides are TGTGCCAGCAGTGAGTCGGGCGACAGCGCAGAGACCCAGTACTTC. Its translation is CASSESGDSAETQYF.

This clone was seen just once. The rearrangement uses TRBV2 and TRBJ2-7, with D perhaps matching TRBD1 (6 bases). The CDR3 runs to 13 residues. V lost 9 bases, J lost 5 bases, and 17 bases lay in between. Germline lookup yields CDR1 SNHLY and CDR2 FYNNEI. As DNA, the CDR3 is TGTGCCAGTGGAGTCTTTGACAGGAACGAGCAGTACGTC. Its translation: CASGVFDRNEQYV.

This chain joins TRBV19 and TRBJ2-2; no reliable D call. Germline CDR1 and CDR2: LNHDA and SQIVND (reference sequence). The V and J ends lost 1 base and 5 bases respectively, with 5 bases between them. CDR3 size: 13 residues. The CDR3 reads CASSIGVTGELFF. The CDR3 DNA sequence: TGTGCCAGTAGTATAGGTGTTACCGGGGAGCTGTTTTTT.

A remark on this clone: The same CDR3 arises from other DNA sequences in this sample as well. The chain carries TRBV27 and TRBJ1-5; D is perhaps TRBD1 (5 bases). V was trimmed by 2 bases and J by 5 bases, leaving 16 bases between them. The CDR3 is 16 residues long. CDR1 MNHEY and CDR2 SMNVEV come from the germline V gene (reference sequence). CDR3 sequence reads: CASSLRGTGQDQPQHF. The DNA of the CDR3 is TGTGCCAGCAGTTTACGAGGGACGGGGCAGGATCAGCCCCAGCATTTT.

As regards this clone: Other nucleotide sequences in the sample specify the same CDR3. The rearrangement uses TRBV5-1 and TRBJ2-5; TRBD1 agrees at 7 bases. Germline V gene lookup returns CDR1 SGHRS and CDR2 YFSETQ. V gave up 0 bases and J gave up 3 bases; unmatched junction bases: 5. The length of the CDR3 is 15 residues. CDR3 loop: CASSLAGTEKETQYF. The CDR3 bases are TGCGCCAGCAGCTTGGCCGGGACAGAGAAAGAGACCCAGTACTTC.

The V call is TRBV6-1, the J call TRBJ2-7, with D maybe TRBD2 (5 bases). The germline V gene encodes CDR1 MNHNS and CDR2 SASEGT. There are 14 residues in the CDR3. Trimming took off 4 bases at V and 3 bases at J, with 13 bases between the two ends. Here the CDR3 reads CASSGAVAGYEQYF. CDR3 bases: TGTGCCAGCAGTGGAGCGGTGGCGGGCTACGAGCAGTACTTC.

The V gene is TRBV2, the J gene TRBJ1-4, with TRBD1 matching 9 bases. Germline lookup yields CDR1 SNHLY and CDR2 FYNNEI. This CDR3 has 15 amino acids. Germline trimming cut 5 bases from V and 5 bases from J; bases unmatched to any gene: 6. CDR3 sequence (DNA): TGTGCCAGCAGTCCCCGGACAGGGGCAAATGAAAAACTGTTTTTT. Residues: CASSPRTGANEKLFF. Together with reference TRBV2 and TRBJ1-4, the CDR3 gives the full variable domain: EPEVTQTPSHQVTQMGQEVILRCVPISNHLYFYWYRQILGQKVEFLVSFYNNEISEKSEIFDDQFSVERPDGSNFTLKIRSTKLEDSAMYFCASSPRTGANEKLFFGSGTQLSVL.

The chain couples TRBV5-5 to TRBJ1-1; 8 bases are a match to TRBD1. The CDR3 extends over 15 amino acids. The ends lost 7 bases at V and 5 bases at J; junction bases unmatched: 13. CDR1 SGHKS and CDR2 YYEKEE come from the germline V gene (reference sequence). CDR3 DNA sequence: TGTGCCAGCCAAACAGGGGGTTCCCTAGGTACTGAAGCTTTCTTT. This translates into CASQTGGSLGTEAFF.

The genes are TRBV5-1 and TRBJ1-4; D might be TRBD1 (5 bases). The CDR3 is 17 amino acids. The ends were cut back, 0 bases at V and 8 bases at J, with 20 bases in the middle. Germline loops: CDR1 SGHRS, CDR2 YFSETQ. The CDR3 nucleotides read TGCGCCAGCAGCTTGGGGGGCTCCGGGACCCTGTGGGAAAAACTGTTTTTT. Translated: CASSLGGSGTLWEKLFF.

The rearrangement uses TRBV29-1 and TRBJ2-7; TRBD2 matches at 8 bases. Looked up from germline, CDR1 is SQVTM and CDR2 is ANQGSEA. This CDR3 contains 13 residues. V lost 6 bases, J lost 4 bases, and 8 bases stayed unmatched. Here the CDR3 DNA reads TGCAGCGTAGAGACTAGCGTGGCGTACGAGCAGTACTTC. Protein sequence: CSVETSVAYEQYF.

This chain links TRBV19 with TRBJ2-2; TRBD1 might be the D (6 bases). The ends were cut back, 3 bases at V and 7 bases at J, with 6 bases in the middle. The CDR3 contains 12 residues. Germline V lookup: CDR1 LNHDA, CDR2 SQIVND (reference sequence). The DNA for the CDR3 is TGTGCCAGTAGTATGACAGGCGGGGAGCTGTTTTTT. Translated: CASSMTGGELFF. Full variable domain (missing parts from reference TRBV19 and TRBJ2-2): DGGITQSPKYLFRKEGQNVTLSCEQNLNHDAMYWYRQDPGQGLRLIYYSQIVNDFQKGDIAEGYSVSREKKESFPLTVTSAQKNPTAFYLCASSMTGGELFFGEGSRLTVL.

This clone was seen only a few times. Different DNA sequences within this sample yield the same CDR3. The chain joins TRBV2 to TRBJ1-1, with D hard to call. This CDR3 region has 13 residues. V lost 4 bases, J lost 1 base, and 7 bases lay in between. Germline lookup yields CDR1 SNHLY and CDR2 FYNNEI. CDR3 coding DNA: TGTGCCAGCAGTGTTAATGAGAACACTGAAGCTTTCTTT. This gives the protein CASSVNENTEAFF.

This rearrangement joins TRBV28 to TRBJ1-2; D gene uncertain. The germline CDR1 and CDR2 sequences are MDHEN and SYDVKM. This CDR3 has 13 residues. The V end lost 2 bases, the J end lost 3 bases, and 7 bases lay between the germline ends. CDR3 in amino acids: CASSLVRYYGYTF. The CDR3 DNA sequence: TGTGCCAGCAGTTTAGTCAGATACTATGGCTACACCTTC.

The CDR3 reads CASSFSLNQPQHF. The CDR3 DNA is TGTGCCAGCAGTTTCAGCTTGAATCAGCCCCAGCATTTT. The chain combines TRBV27 with TRBJ1-5; D is unclear. From germline, CDR1 is MNHEY and CDR2 SMNVEV (reference sequence). Trimming cost V 3 bases and J 4 bases, with 7 bases left between them. The CDR3 sequence is 13 residues long.

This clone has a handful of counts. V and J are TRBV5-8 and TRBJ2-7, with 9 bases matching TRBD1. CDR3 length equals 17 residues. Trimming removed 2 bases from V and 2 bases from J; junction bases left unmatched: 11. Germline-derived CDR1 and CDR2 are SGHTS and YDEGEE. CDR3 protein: CASSFSTGQGYPYEQYV. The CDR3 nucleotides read TGTGCCAGCAGCTTTTCTACCGGACAGGGGTATCCCTACGAGCAGTACGTC.

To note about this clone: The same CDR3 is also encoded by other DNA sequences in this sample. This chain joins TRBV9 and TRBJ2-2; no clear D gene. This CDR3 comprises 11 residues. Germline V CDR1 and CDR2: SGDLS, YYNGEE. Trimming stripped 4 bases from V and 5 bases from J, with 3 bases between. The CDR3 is CASSSTGELFF. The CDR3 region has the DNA TGTGCCAGCAGCTCAACCGGGGAGCTGTTTTTT.